The rows below give T cell receptor beta chains drawn from one sample of a study of Graves' ophthalmopathy and Graves' hyperthyroidism. A single record per CDR3 protein comes from TCRdb applying MiXCR to the multiplex PCR reads. The repertoire holds hundreds of thousands of distinct CDR3 sequences, with approximately 22% as singletons. Material for sequencing was peripheral blood. Every receptor here comes from a woman aged 18-35 years with stable Graves' hyperthyroidism. Some clones in this sample may be carry-over from other donors' samples. The CDR3 runs from the conserved cysteine through the conserved F or W. Clone size, where shown, is once, few, many, or a class for clones that have expanded.

v_call: TRBV7-9
j_call: TRBJ1-1
clone_size: many
cdr3_aa: CASSTLTGGSEAFF

v_call: TRBV4-3
j_call: TRBJ2-5
clone_size: NA
cdr3_aa: CASSQDQAGGPGETQYF

v_call: TRBV10-3
j_call: TRBJ1-1
clone_size: many
cdr3_aa: CAISEKGNTEAFF

v_call: TRBV11-2
j_call: TRBJ2-7
clone_size: many
cdr3_aa: CASGNSGYEQYF

v_call: TRBV2
j_call: TRBJ2-7
clone_size: many
cdr3_aa: CASTPTSGSSGEQYF

v_call: TRBV18
j_call: TRBJ1-1
clone_size: NA
cdr3_aa: CASSSPQGGTEAFF

v_call: TRBV27
j_call: TRBJ2-7
clone_size: many
cdr3_aa: CASSFSGGTGEQYF

v_call: TRBV10-3
j_call: TRBJ1-1
clone_size: many
cdr3_aa: CAISVQDRNTEAFF

v_call: TRBV9
j_call: TRBJ2-2
clone_size: many
cdr3_aa: CASSVVSLAGGATGELFF

v_call: TRBV10-3
j_call: TRBJ2-7
clone_size: NA
cdr3_aa: CAISDSSYEQYF

v_call: TRBV20-1
j_call: TRBJ1-2
clone_size: NA
cdr3_aa: CSASEGSGYTF

v_call: TRBV5-1
j_call: TRBJ1-5
clone_size: many
cdr3_aa: CASSGTGEGNQPQHF

v_call: TRBV12-3/TRBV12-4
j_call: TRBJ2-7
clone_size: NA
cdr3_aa: CASSLGGTVASEQYF

v_call: TRBV28
j_call: TRBJ2-7
clone_size: NA
cdr3_aa: CASRPQGAQREQYF

v_call: TRBV28
j_call: TRBJ2-7
clone_size: many
cdr3_aa: CASSLWGEQYF

v_call: TRBV6-1
j_call: TRBJ2-7
clone_size: NA
cdr3_aa: CASSEIGTGYYEQYF

v_call: TRBV12-3/TRBV12-4
j_call: TRBJ1-1
clone_size: NA
cdr3_aa: CASSPRWGLTEAFF

v_call: TRBV5-1
j_call: TRBJ2-5
clone_size: many
cdr3_aa: CASSLSRRETQYF

v_call: TRBV7-9
j_call: TRBJ2-5
clone_size: NA
cdr3_aa: CASSLVWGPETQYF

v_call: TRBV10-3
j_call: TRBJ1-1
clone_size: many
cdr3_aa: CAISIGVGEAFF

v_call: TRBV4-1
j_call: TRBJ2-2
clone_size: NA
cdr3_aa: CASSQDGQQLQTNTGELFF

v_call: TRBV9
j_call: TRBJ2-2
clone_size: NA
cdr3_aa: CASSVGAGGRDGELFF

v_call: TRBV20-1
j_call: TRBJ2-5
clone_size: NA
cdr3_aa: CSATGPNQETQYF

v_call: TRBV28
j_call: TRBJ2-7
clone_size: many
cdr3_aa: CASSSIRAGAYEQYF

v_call: TRBV30
j_call: TRBJ2-5
clone_size: many
cdr3_aa: CAWSVKGSRGETQYF

v_call: TRBV12-3/TRBV12-4
j_call: TRBJ1-5
clone_size: NA
cdr3_aa: CASSLVRTHQPQHF

v_call: TRBV7-2
j_call: TRBJ1-2
clone_size: many
cdr3_aa: CASSLREEPYGYTF

v_call: TRBV6-1
j_call: TRBJ2-7
clone_size: NA
cdr3_aa: CASREVTGGMEYEQYF

v_call: TRBV12-3/TRBV12-4
j_call: TRBJ2-7
clone_size: many
cdr3_aa: CATTVRGGGEQYF

v_call: TRBV7-9
j_call: TRBJ2-2
clone_size: many
cdr3_aa: CASRDTPNTGELFF

v_call: TRBV2
j_call: TRBJ2-7
clone_size: many
cdr3_aa: CASSEMPSGGPFYEQYF

v_call: TRBV19
j_call: TRBJ1-2
clone_size: NA
cdr3_aa: CASSPQGQGANYGYTF

v_call: TRBV15
j_call: TRBJ2-7
clone_size: NA
cdr3_aa: CATSTERWDEQYF

v_call: TRBV3-1
j_call: TRBJ2-5
clone_size: NA
cdr3_aa: CASSHQRQGLGIQYF

v_call: TRBV20-1
j_call: TRBJ2-7
clone_size: many
cdr3_aa: CSASELAGGLYEQYF

v_call: TRBV7-3
j_call: TRBJ2-7
clone_size: many
cdr3_aa: CASSLFPGGPYEQYF

v_call: TRBV10-3
j_call: TRBJ2-7
clone_size: few
cdr3_aa: CAIRGLGDSYSCEQYF

v_call: TRBV28
j_call: TRBJ2-7
clone_size: many
cdr3_aa: CAINNSYEQYF

v_call: TRBV6-2/TRBV6-3
j_call: TRBJ1-1
clone_size: many
cdr3_aa: CASSYGTDFPMNTEAFF

v_call: TRBV27
j_call: TRBJ2-7
clone_size: NA
cdr3_aa: CASSKVRTGPEQYF

v_call: TRBV7-9
j_call: TRBJ1-6
clone_size: many
cdr3_aa: CASTLRTGELPLHF

v_call: TRBV20-1
j_call: TRBJ2-3
clone_size: few
cdr3_aa: CSAPGAVTDTQYF

v_call: TRBV28
j_call: TRBJ2-7
clone_size: many
cdr3_aa: CASIQASSQPYEQYF

v_call: TRBV11-2
j_call: TRBJ2-5
clone_size: many
cdr3_aa: CASSVGLAGGSGTQYF

v_call: TRBV2
j_call: TRBJ2-5
clone_size: many
cdr3_aa: CASLIWGDTQETQYF

v_call: TRBV10-3
j_call: TRBJ1-2
clone_size: many
cdr3_aa: CAISESGGDYGYTF

v_call: TRBV6-5
j_call: TRBJ1-1
clone_size: many
cdr3_aa: CASSWGPGEAFF

v_call: TRBV7-2
j_call: TRBJ1-2
clone_size: many
cdr3_aa: CASSPQREIVGYTF

v_call: TRBV5-1
j_call: TRBJ1-1
clone_size: many
cdr3_aa: CASSLAGVTEAFF

v_call: TRBV6-1
j_call: TRBJ1-2
clone_size: many
cdr3_aa: CASSEYGTDYGYTF

v_call: TRBV27
j_call: TRBJ1-5
clone_size: NA
cdr3_aa: CASSFESGNQPQHF